This paragraph covers one T cell receptor beta chain sequence. Antigen: not known. This sample was included in a study of CD8 T cells in ankylosing spondylitis. Points from the study as a whole: The clones that were linked to disease were reported to be significantly enriched in matched synovial fluid samples from ankylosing spondylitis patients. Among TCR beta sequences, a motif of several highly homologous variants appeared characteristic of ankylosing spondylitis blood.

Libraries for TCR beta were made by quantitative 5'-RACE with molecular barcodes. TCRdb re-called the 5' RACE reads with MiXCR, one entry per CDR3 protein. The data contain 310,000 or so distinct CDR3 sequences, 20% of them seen just once; the ten biggest clones take up around 8%. Germline V gives CDR1 LGHDT, CDR2 YNNKEL (reference sequence). V was clipped by 0 bases and J by 8 bases, with 16 bases between them. There are 15 residues in the CDR3. This sequence joins TRBV3-1 and TRBJ1-2, with D uncertain. Sequenced sample: blood, either unsorted or a sorted T cell fraction (not recorded which). This sequence originates from a male donor with ankylosing spondylitis or in good health (not recorded which). The CDR3 protein is CASSQEGTRWGGYTF. CDR3 DNA: TGTGCCAGCAGCCAAGAGGGAACCCGCTGGGGAGGCTACACCTTC.